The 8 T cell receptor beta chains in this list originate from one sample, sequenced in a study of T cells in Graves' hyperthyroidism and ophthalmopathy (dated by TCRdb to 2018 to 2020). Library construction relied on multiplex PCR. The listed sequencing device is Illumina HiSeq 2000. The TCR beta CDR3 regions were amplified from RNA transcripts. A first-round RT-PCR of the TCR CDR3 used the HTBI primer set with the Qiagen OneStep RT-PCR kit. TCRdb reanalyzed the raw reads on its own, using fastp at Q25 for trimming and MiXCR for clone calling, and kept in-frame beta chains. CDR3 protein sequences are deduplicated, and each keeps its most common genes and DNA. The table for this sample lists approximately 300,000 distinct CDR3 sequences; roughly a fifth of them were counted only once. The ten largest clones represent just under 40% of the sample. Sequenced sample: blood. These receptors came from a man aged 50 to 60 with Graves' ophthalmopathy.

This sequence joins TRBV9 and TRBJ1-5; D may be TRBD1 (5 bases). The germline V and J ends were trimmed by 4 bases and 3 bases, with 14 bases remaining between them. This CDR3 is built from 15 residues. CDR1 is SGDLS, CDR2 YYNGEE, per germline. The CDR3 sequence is CASSYQGYDNQPQHF. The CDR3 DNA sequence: TGTGCCAGCAGCTACCAGGGTTACGACAATCAGCCCCAGCATTTT.

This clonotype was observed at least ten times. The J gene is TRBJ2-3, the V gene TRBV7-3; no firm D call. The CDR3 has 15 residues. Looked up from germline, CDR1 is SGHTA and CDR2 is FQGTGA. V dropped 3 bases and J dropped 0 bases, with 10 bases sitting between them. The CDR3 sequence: CASSFTPSSTDTQYF. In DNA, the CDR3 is TGTGCCAGCAGCTTCACACCTAGTAGCACAGATACGCAGTATTTT.

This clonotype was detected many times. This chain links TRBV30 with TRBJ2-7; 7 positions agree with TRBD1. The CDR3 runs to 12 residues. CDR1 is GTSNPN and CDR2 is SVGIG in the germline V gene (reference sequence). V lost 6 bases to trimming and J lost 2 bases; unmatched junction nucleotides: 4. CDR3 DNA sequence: TGTGCCTGCTCCGGGACAGCCTACGAGCAGTACTTC. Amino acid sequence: CACSGTAYEQYF.

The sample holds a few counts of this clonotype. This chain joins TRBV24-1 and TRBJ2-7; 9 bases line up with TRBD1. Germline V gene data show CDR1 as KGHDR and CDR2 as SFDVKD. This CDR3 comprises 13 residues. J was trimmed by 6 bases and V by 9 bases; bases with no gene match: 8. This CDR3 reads CATPPRTGAEQYF. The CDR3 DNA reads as TGTGCCACCCCTCCCCGGACAGGGGCCGAGCAGTACTTC.

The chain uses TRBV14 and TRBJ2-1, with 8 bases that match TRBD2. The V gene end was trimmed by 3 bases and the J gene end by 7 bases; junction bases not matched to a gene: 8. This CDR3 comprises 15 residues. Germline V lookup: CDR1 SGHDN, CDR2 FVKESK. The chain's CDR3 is CASSQFSGDPNEQFF. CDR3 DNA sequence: TGTGCCAGCAGCCAGTTTAGCGGGGACCCTAATGAGCAGTTCTTC.

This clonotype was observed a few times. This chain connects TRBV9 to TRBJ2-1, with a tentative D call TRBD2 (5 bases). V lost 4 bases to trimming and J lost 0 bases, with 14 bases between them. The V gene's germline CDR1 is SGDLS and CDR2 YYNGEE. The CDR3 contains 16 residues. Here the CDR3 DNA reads TGTGCCAGCAGCCCCACCCGCGGGCCCTCCTACAATGAGCAGTTCTTC. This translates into CASSPTRGPSYNEQFF.

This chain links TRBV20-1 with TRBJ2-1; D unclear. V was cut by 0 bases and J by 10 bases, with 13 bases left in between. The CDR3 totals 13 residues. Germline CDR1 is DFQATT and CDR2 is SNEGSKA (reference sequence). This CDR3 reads CSARDPRKMEQFF. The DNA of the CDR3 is TGCAGTGCTAGAGATCCGAGGAAGATGGAGCAGTTCTTC.

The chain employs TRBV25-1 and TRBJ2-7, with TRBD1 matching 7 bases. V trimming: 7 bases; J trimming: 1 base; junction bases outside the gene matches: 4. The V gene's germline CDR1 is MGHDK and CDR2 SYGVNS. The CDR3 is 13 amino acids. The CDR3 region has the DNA TGTGCCAGCATAACAGGGGTTTCCTACGAGCAGTACTTC. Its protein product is CASITGVSYEQYF.